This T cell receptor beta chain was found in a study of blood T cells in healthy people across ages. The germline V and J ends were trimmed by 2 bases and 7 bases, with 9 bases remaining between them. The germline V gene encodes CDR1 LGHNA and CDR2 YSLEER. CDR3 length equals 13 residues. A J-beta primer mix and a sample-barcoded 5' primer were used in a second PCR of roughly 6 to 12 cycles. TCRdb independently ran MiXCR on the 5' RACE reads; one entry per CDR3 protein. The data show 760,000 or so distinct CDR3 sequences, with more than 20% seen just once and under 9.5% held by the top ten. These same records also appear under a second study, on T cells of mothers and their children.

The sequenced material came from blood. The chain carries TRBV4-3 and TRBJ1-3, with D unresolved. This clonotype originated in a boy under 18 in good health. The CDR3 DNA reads TGCGCCAGCAGCCAACTTCTTGGGAACACCATATATTTT. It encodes CASSQLLGNTIYF.